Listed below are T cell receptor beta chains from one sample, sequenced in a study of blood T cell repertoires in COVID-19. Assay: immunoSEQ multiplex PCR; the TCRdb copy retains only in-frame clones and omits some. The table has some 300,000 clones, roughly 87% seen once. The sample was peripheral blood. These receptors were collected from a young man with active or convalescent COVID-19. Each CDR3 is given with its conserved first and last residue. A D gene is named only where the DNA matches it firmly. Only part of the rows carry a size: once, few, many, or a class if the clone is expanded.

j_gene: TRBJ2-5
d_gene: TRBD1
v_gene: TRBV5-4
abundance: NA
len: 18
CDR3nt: TGTGCCAGCAGCGAAAGGACAGGGGCCCCTACATCTGACGGGCCCCAGTACTTC
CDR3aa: CASSERTGAPTSDGPQYF

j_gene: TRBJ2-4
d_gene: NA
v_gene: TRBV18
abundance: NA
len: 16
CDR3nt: TGTGCCAGCTCAGAGCCGAACAGGGCTGCCAAAAACATTCAGTACTTC
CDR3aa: CASSEPNRAAKNIQYF

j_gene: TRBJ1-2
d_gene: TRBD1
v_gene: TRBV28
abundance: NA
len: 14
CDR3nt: TGTGCCAGCAGTTTAGGGGGACAGGGCCTTGGCTACACCTTC
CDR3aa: CASSLGGQGLGYTF

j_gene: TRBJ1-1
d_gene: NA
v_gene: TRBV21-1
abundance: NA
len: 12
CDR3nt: TGTGCCAGCAGCAATAGGGGGCGGCGAGCTTTCTTT
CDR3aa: CASSNRGRRAFF

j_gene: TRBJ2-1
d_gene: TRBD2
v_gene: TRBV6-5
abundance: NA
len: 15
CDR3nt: TGTGCCAGCAGCGTGGGACTAGCGGGGAACAATGAGCAGTTCTTC
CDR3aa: CASSVGLAGNNEQFF

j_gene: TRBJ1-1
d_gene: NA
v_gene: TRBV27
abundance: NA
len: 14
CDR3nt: TGTGCCAGCAGTTTCAGGGAAGCCGTGGCTGAAGCTTTCTTT
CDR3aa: CASSFREAVAEAFF

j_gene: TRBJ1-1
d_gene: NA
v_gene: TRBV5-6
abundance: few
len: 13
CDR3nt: TGTGCCAGCAGCCGTGGGACTGAGACTGAAGCTTTCTTT
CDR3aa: CASSRGTETEAFF

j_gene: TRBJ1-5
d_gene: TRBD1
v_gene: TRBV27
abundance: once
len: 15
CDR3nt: TGTGCCAGCAGCCGCGGGACAGGGGGAAATCAGCCCCAGCATTTT
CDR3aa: CASSRGTGGNQPQHF

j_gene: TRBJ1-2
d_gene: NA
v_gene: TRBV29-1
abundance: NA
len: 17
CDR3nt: TGCAGCGGCAACCGGAGGAACGACAGGCCGGTACCTTATGGCTACACCTTC
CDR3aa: CSGNRRNDRPVPYGYTF

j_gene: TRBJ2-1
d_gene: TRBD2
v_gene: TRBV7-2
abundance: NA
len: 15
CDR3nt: TGTGCCAGCAGCATAGCGGGGAGCCCCTACAATGAGCAGTTCTTC
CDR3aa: CASSIAGSPYNEQFF

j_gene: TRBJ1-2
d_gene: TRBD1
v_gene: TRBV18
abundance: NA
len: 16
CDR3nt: TGTGCCAGCTCACCCCTGAAGACAGGGCAGAACTATGGCTACACCTTC
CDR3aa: CASSPLKTGQNYGYTF

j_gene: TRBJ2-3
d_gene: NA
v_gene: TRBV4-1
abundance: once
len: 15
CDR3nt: TGCGCCAGCAGCCAAGATAGACTTGGCACAGATACGCAGTATTTT
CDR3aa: CASSQDRLGTDTQYF

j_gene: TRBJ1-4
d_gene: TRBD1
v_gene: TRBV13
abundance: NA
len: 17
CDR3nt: TGTGCCAGCAGCGAAGGACAGGGGGCGCAAAATAATGAAAAACTGTTTTTT
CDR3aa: CASSEGQGAQNNEKLFF

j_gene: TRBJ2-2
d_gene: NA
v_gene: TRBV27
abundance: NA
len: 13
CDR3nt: TGTGCCAGCAGTTTAGACCGGGACGGGGAGCTGTTTTTT
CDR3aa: CASSLDRDGELFF

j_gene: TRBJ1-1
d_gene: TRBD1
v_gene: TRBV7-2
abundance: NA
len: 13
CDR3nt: TGTGCCAGCAGCCCCACGGACAGGCGAGAAGCTTTCTTT
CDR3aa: CASSPTDRREAFF

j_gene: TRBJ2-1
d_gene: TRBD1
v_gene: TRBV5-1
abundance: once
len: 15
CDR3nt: TGCGCCAGCAGCCTAACAGGGGGCTCCTACAATGAGCAGTTCTTC
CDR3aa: CASSLTGGSYNEQFF